This is a list of T cell receptor beta chains from one sample in a study of OX40 agonist ivuxolimab in advanced cancers. Clones were sequenced by immunoSEQ multiplex PCR, and TCRdb holds only the in-frame ones, with some missing. The sample has 23,000 or so clones, around four fifths seen once. Source: CD4+ or CD8+ T cells sorted from blood, taken in a trial of the OX40 agonist ivuxolimab. These receptors all stem from an adult with an advanced solid tumor such as melanoma, head and neck, liver or kidney cancer. The CDR3 runs from the conserved cysteine through the conserved F or W. A D gene is named only where the DNA matches it firmly. A clone size is listed for some rows: how often the clone was seen (once, few, many), or a class if it is expanded.

CDR3 DNA: TGTGCCAGCAGTTACCCGACTGTAGCCTACGAGCAGTACTTC
CDR3 protein: CASSYPTVAYEQYF
J gene: TRBJ2-7
V gene: TRBV28
clone size: NA
D gene: NA

CDR3 DNA: TGTGCCAGCTCACCGGGCCCCCGGGGCAATCAGCCCCAGCATTTT
CDR3 protein: CASSPGPRGNQPQHF
J gene: TRBJ1-5
V gene: TRBV18
clone size: few
D gene: NA

CDR3 DNA: TGTGCGGGGGTATTCGGGACAGGGAGGGGCGAGCAGTACTTC
CDR3 protein: CAGVFGTGRGEQYF
J gene: TRBJ2-7
V gene: TRBV30
clone size: NA
D gene: TRBD1

CDR3 DNA: TGTGCCAGCAGCACGGATAGCGTGGGGGAGCTGTTTTTT
CDR3 protein: CASSTDSVGELFF
J gene: TRBJ2-2
V gene: TRBV2
clone size: NA
D gene: NA

CDR3 DNA: TGTGCCAGCAGTTTGGAGGAGGCCCCATCGGTTCATTTT
CDR3 protein: CASSLEEAPSVHF
J gene: TRBJ1-5
V gene: TRBV28
clone size: few
D gene: NA

CDR3 DNA: TGTGCCAGATCCTCGGGATCAAACTATGGCTACACCTTC
CDR3 protein: CARSSGSNYGYTF
J gene: TRBJ1-2
V gene: TRBV21-1
clone size: NA
D gene: NA

CDR3 DNA: TGTGCCAGCAGCTTATCCCAGGAGCAGTTCTTC
CDR3 protein: CASSLSQEQFF
J gene: TRBJ2-1
V gene: TRBV7-2
clone size: NA
D gene: NA

CDR3 DNA: TGTGCCAGCAGCGACCGGGACAGGGGGCCGCAAGAGCAGTTCTTC
CDR3 protein: CASSDRDRGPQEQFF
J gene: TRBJ2-1
V gene: TRBV7-9
clone size: NA
D gene: TRBD1

CDR3 DNA: TGTGCCAGCAGCACACGACAGGGGGGCGATGAAAAACTGTTTTTT
CDR3 protein: CASSTRQGGDEKLFF
J gene: TRBJ1-4
V gene: TRBV11-2
clone size: NA
D gene: TRBD1

CDR3 DNA: TGTGCCAGCAGCACCCAATGTCATACGCAGTATTTT
CDR3 protein: CASSTQCHTQYF
J gene: TRBJ2-3
V gene: TRBV21-1
clone size: NA
D gene: NA

CDR3 DNA: TGTGCCAGCAGTAAACTGCGGGCCCCTGAAGCTTTCTTT
CDR3 protein: CASSKLRAPEAFF
J gene: TRBJ1-1
V gene: TRBV6-5
clone size: NA
D gene: NA

CDR3 DNA: TGTGCCAGTAGTAACGGACTCTATGGCTACACCTTC
CDR3 protein: CASSNGLYGYTF
J gene: TRBJ1-2
V gene: TRBV19
clone size: NA
D gene: NA

CDR3 DNA: TGTGCCAGCAGTCCGGGCCACCCTCATGCGAACACCGGGGAGCTGTTTTTT
CDR3 protein: CASSPGHPHANTGELFF
J gene: TRBJ2-2
V gene: TRBV11-3
clone size: NA
D gene: NA

CDR3 DNA: TGTGCCAGCAGCTTGATAGACCGGAACACTGAAGCTTTCTTT
CDR3 protein: CASSLIDRNTEAFF
J gene: TRBJ1-1
V gene: TRBV5-6
clone size: NA
D gene: NA

CDR3 DNA: TGTGCCAGCAGTTCGCAGGGGGACACCATATATTTT
CDR3 protein: CASSSQGDTIYF
J gene: TRBJ1-3
V gene: TRBV27
clone size: NA
D gene: TRBD1

CDR3 DNA: TGTGCCAGCAGACCAGCTTGGGCCGTCGGCTACACCTTC
CDR3 protein: CASRPAWAVGYTF
J gene: TRBJ1-2
V gene: TRBV7-2
clone size: few
D gene: NA

CDR3 DNA: TGTGCCAGCTCACCACCGGACAGGGGAAGGTCACCCCTCCACTTT
CDR3 protein: CASSPPDRGRSPLHF
J gene: TRBJ1-6
V gene: TRBV18
clone size: NA
D gene: TRBD1

CDR3 DNA: TGTGCCAGCAGCGGGAATTTAGAGACCCAGTACTTC
CDR3 protein: CASSGNLETQYF
J gene: TRBJ2-5
V gene: TRBV9
clone size: once
D gene: NA

CDR3 DNA: TGCGCCAGCAGTGGGTGGGGGACCGGAGTGGGGGCCAACGTCCTGACTTTC
CDR3 protein: CASSGWGTGVGANVLTF
J gene: TRBJ2-6
V gene: TRBV10-1
clone size: NA
D gene: NA

CDR3 DNA: TGCGCCAGCAGTGAGCAGGGCTCTGGAAACACCATATATTTT
CDR3 protein: CASSEQGSGNTIYF
J gene: TRBJ1-3
V gene: TRBV10-2
clone size: once
D gene: NA

CDR3 DNA: TGTGCCAGCAGCTCCGGGACTAGCGGCCTCACAGATACGCAGTATTTT
CDR3 protein: CASSSGTSGLTDTQYF
J gene: TRBJ2-3
V gene: TRBV7-2
clone size: NA
D gene: TRBD2

CDR3 DNA: TGTGCCAGCAGTTTCCAGACTGGCGTGGAGAATGAGCAGTTCTTC
CDR3 protein: CASSFQTGVENEQFF
J gene: TRBJ2-1
V gene: TRBV11-2
clone size: NA
D gene: NA

CDR3 DNA: TGTGCCAGCAGTTTATATCTGGACAGAAACTACAATGAGCAGTTCTTC
CDR3 protein: CASSLYLDRNYNEQFF
J gene: TRBJ2-1
V gene: TRBV28
clone size: NA
D gene: NA

CDR3 DNA: TGTGCCAGCAAAGCGGGGGTGAACACCGGGGAGCTGTTTTTT
CDR3 protein: CASKAGVNTGELFF
J gene: TRBJ2-2
V gene: TRBV14
clone size: once
D gene: TRBD2

CDR3 DNA: TGCGCCAGCAGCTTGGTTGCGGGGGGCACTTACAATGAGCAGTTCTTC
CDR3 protein: CASSLVAGGTYNEQFF
J gene: TRBJ2-1
V gene: TRBV5-1
clone size: NA
D gene: TRBD2

CDR3 DNA: TGCAGCGTTGGGACTAGGAGCTCGAGTGAGCAGTTCTTC
CDR3 protein: CSVGTRSSSEQFF
J gene: TRBJ2-1
V gene: TRBV29-1
clone size: NA
D gene: TRBD2

CDR3 DNA: TGCGCCAGCAGCCAAATGAGACAGGCTAACGAGCTGTTTTTT
CDR3 protein: CASSQMRQANELFF
J gene: TRBJ2-2
V gene: TRBV4-3
clone size: NA
D gene: NA

CDR3 DNA: TGTGCCAGCTCACCACGGGAAGGAGCTTTCTCTGGAAACACCATATATTTT
CDR3 protein: CASSPREGAFSGNTIYF
J gene: TRBJ1-3
V gene: TRBV18
clone size: NA
D gene: NA

CDR3 DNA: TGTGCCAGCAGCAAAGACAGTTACAATGAGCAGTTCTTC
CDR3 protein: CASSKDSYNEQFF
J gene: TRBJ2-1
V gene: TRBV9
clone size: NA
D gene: NA

CDR3 DNA: TGTGCCAGCAGCGATCGACTAGCGGGGTCCAAGTACTTC
CDR3 protein: CASSDRLAGSKYF
J gene: TRBJ2-5
V gene: TRBV9
clone size: NA
D gene: TRBD2

CDR3 DNA: TGCGCCAGCAGCAGGGACGGAGAGGCCTACGAGCAGTACTTC
CDR3 protein: CASSRDGEAYEQYF
J gene: TRBJ2-7
V gene: TRBV5-1
clone size: NA
D gene: NA

CDR3 DNA: TGTGCCAGTAGCCTTGGGACAGGGAGGGGCACTGAAGCTTTCTTT
CDR3 protein: CASSLGTGRGTEAFF
J gene: TRBJ1-1
V gene: TRBV25-1
clone size: NA
D gene: TRBD1

CDR3 DNA: TGTGCCAGCAGCCCCACTAGCGGGGGGGCTTACGAGCAGTACTTC
CDR3 protein: CASSPTSGGAYEQYF
J gene: TRBJ2-7
V gene: TRBV5-4
clone size: NA
D gene: TRBD2

CDR3 DNA: TGTGCCAGTACCTCGTGGGGCACCCTGAACACTGAAGCTTTCTTT
CDR3 protein: CASTSWGTLNTEAFF
J gene: TRBJ1-1
V gene: TRBV19
clone size: medium-sized
D gene: NA

CDR3 DNA: TGTGCCAGCAGCGTGGGGACTAGCGGTACGCAGTATTTT
CDR3 protein: CASSVGTSGTQYF
J gene: TRBJ2-3
V gene: TRBV9
clone size: few
D gene: TRBD2

CDR3 DNA: TGTGCCAGTAGTGCCCCGGGACGGACTAATGAAAAACTGTTTTTT
CDR3 protein: CASSAPGRTNEKLFF
J gene: TRBJ1-4
V gene: TRBV19
clone size: NA
D gene: NA

CDR3 DNA: TGTGCCAGCAGCATCATAGCGGACTACTACAATGAGCAGTTCTTC
CDR3 protein: CASSIIADYYNEQFF
J gene: TRBJ2-1
V gene: TRBV7-2
clone size: few
D gene: NA

CDR3 DNA: TGTGCCAGCAGCTCCGCAAGGGGAAGTGAGCAGTTCTTC
CDR3 protein: CASSSARGSEQFF
J gene: TRBJ2-1
V gene: TRBV7-3
clone size: NA
D gene: NA